These 14 T cell receptor beta chains share one sample of origin, sequenced in a study of follicular helper T cells after annual influenza vaccination. Time point meaning: 2015-2016 season, pre-vaccination. Sequencing used immunoSEQ multiplex PCR; TCRdb keeps in-frame clones, though not all of them. The table includes roughly 2,000 clones, over 60% detected once. Sequences were derived from CXCR5+ CD38+ circulating T follicular helper cells from blood, sampled on the day of influenza vaccination. Documented subset: circulating Tfh, non-naive CD4+CXCR5+PD-1+ (ICOS+CD38+ or ICOS-CD38-). These receptors were obtained from an adult who received the influenza vaccine.

The rearrangement links TRBV7-2 to TRBJ2-5; TRBD2 matches 12 bases. V was pared by 4 bases and J by 5 bases, with 2 bases of the junction left unmatched. Germline V gene data show CDR1 as SGHTA and CDR2 as FQGNSA. The CDR3 loop spans 14 amino acids. DNA of the CDR3: TGTGCCAGCAGCTCTCTAGCGGGAGGGGAGACCCAGTACTTC. It translates to CASSSLAGGETQYF.

The V and J genes are TRBV5-1 and TRBJ2-3, with D unresolved. Germline V gives CDR1 SGHRS, CDR2 YFSETQ. This CDR3 has 13 amino acids. The V end was cut by 3 bases, the J end by 0 bases, with 5 bases between. DNA for the CDR3: TGCGCCAGCAGCTCGGATAGCACAGATACGCAGTATTTT. As protein: CASSSDSTDTQYF.

J is TRBJ2-5 and V is TRBV7-9; 7 bases align to TRBD1. CDR1 and CDR2 (germline): SEHNR, FQNEAQ (reference sequence). This CDR3 region has 15 residues. V trimming: 5 bases; J trimming: 0 bases; junction bases outside the gene matches: 6. The CDR3 spells CASSPGTAHQETQYF. CDR3 nucleotides: TGTGCCAGCAGCCCCGGGACAGCTCACCAAGAGACCCAGTACTTC.

This clone was detected only once. The rearrangement uses TRBV9 and TRBJ2-2; no reliable D call. The CDR3 has 15 amino acids. V was pared by 4 bases and J by 1 base, with 11 bases between. CDR1 SGDLS and CDR2 YYNGEE come from the germline V gene. CDR3 residues: CASSRALLNTGELFF. DNA for the CDR3: TGTGCCAGCAGCCGGGCCTTACTGAACACCGGGGAGCTGTTTTTT.

The gene calls are TRBV28 and TRBJ1-2; possibly TRBD1 for D (6 bases). V lost 6 bases to trimming and J lost 0 bases, with 14 bases between them. CDR3 length: 15 amino acids. Germline V gives CDR1 MDHEN, CDR2 SYDVKM. This CDR3 reads CASRTTGTANYGYTF. In DNA form, the CDR3 reads TGTGCCAGCAGAACCACAGGGACCGCTAACTATGGCTACACCTTC.

The chain is built from TRBV6-6 and TRBJ1-3; 7 bases align to TRBD1. Germline V gene lookup returns CDR1 MNHNY and CDR2 SVGAGI (reference sequence). The CDR3 covers 16 residues. The J segment lost 0 bases and the V segment lost 6 bases, leaving 8 bases of the junction unmatched. In nucleotides, the CDR3 is TGTGCCAGCAGACACGACAGGGCCTTCTCTGGAAACACCATATATTTT. Translated, it gives CASRHDRAFSGNTIYF.

The chain combines TRBV9 with TRBJ1-4; D ambiguous. This CDR3 is built from 12 residues. CDR1 is SGDLS, CDR2 YYNGEE, per germline. Trimming pared 0 bases from V and 14 bases from J, leaving 11 bases between. The DNA for the CDR3 is TGTGCCAGCAGCGTAGTCGATCTAGGGCTGTTTTTT. This gives the protein CASSVVDLGLFF.

The genes are TRBV7-9 and TRBJ2-2, with TRBD1 matching over 8 bases. The CDR3 runs 15 residues. Germline loops: CDR1 SEHNR, CDR2 FQNEAQ (reference sequence). J lost 4 bases, V lost 3 bases, and 4 bases had no gene match. The CDR3 DNA reads as TGTGCCAGCAGCTTGGTGACAGGGGTCACCGGGGAGCTGTTTTTT. Its translation: CASSLVTGVTGELFF. The full variable domain, rest sourced from reference TRBV7-9 and TRBJ2-2, is DTGVSQNPRHKITKRGQNVTFRCDPISEHNRLYWYRQTLGQGPEFLTYFQNEAQLEKSRLLSDRFSAERPKGSFSTLEIQRTEQGDSAMYLCASSLVTGVTGELFFGEGSRLTVL.

The chain couples TRBV27 to TRBJ2-6, with TRBD2 matching 12 bases. The CDR3 is made up of 18 amino acids. V lost 5 bases and J lost 4; bases outside the gene matches: 9. The germline gives CDR1 MNHEY, CDR2 SMNVEV (reference sequence). The CDR3 DNA reads TGTGCCAGCAGTACGGCTAGCGGGAGGGCCTCAGGGGCCAACGTCCTGACTTTC. Amino acids: CASSTASGRASGANVLTF.

The V gene is TRBV10-3, the J gene TRBJ1-1; D gene unclear. Trimming took 6 bases from V and 5 from J, leaving 16 bases between them. In germline, CDR1 is ENHRY, CDR2 SYGVKD. The CDR3 loop spans 14 amino acids. The CDR3 reads CAIRETESGTEAFF. The CDR3 region has the DNA TGTGCCATCAGAGAGACGGAATCGGGGACTGAAGCTTTCTTT.

The chain joins TRBV7-8 to TRBJ1-5; no firm D call. The germline V gene encodes CDR1 SGHVS and CDR2 FQNEAQ. CDR3 length: 17 amino acids. V was shortened by 0 bases and J by 1 base, with 13 bases between the two germline ends. The CDR3 sequence: CASSLAQRQDSNQPQHF. CDR3 nucleotides: TGTGCCAGCAGCTTAGCCCAGAGGCAGGACAGCAATCAGCCCCAGCATTTT.

The J gene is TRBJ2-3, the V gene TRBV2; D uncertain. CDR1 SNHLY and CDR2 FYNNEI come from the germline V gene. Between the trimmed V and J ends, which lost 3 bases and 4 bases, there was a span of 11 bases. There are 14 residues in the CDR3. The CDR3 loop is CASSELARSDTQYF. The CDR3 region has the DNA TGTGCCAGCAGTGAGTTGGCTAGATCAGATACGCAGTATTTT. Combining the CDR3 with reference TRBV2 and TRBJ2-3 gives the whole variable domain EPEVTQTPSHQVTQMGQEVILRCVPISNHLYFYWYRQILGQKVEFLVSFYNNEISEKSEIFDDQFSVERPDGSNFTLKIRSTKLEDSAMYFCASSELARSDTQYFGPGTRLTVL.

The V call is TRBV25-1, the J call TRBJ2-2; D uncertain. Germline CDR1 reads MGHDK; CDR2 reads SYGVNS. The CDR3 runs to 13 residues. V shed 1 base and J shed 3 bases, with 3 bases lying between them. The CDR3 DNA follows: TGTGCCAGCAGTGAATTCGACACCGGGGAGCTGTTTTTT. Translating gives CASSEFDTGELFF.

V usage is TRBV15 and J usage is TRBJ1-3; no definite D call. Deletions cut 4 bases from V and 8 bases from J, with 15 bases between. Germline CDR1 is LNHNV and CDR2 is YYDKDF (reference sequence). The CDR3 extends over 14 amino acids. The CDR3 nucleotides are TGTGCCACCAGCAAAGGATCCTCTGCGGACACCATATATTTT. As protein: CATSKGSSADTIYF.